This T cell receptor beta chain derives from a study of cytomegalovirus exposure and HLA in healthy donors. Notes on the study in general: In a later analysis, DRB1 alleles had the most associated TCRs; HLA-C alleles the fewest. Indistinguishability led to the exclusion of some V segments, TRBV6-2 and TRBV6-3 included.

Use of 60 Vbeta and 13 Jbeta primers characterized the PCR. Per the authors' pipeline: About 11 million of tens of millions of unique TCR beta chains were shared, per a later count. Profiled with immunoSEQ multiplex PCR; TCRdb holds only in-frame clones, not every one. D and trimming come from the DNA, and the V and J calls and clone size come from that table. The sample shows around 140,000 clones, 80% of them seen only once. CDR3 length equals 14 residues. With V trimmed by 3 bases and J by 4 bases, 5 bases remained unmatched. Per germline, CDR1 SGHRS and CDR2 YFSETQ. About this clone itself: Antigen specificity is unknown.

The rearrangement joins TRBV5-1 to TRBJ2-3; 7 bases agree with TRBD1. The sample taken for sequencing was PBMCs. This TCR was recovered from a man in his forties or fifties in good health and CMV-seronegative. CDR3 amino acids: CASSSRQGADTQYF. The DNA of the CDR3 is TGCGCCAGCAGCTCGCGGCAGGGGGCAGATACGCAGTATTTT.